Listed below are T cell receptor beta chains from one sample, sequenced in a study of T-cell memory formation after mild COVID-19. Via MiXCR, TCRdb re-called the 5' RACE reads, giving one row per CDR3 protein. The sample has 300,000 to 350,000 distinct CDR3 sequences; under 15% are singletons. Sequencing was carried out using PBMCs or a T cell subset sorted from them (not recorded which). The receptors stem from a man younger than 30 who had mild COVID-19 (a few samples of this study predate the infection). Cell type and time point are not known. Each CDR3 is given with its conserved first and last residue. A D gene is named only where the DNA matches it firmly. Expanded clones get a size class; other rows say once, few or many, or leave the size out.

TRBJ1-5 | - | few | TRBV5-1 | TGCGCCAGCAGCTTGGGAGGGGAGAGCAATCAGCCCCAGCATTTT | CASSLGGESNQPQHF
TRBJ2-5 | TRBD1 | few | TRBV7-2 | TGTGCCAGCAGTTGGGACAGGATCCAAGAGACCCAGTACTTC | CASSWDRIQETQYF
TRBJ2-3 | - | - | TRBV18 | TGTGCCAGCTCACGGAGAGTGGGCGGTAGCACAGATACGCAGTATTTT | CASSRRVGGSTDTQYF
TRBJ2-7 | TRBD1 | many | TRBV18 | TGTGCCAGCTCAGCCGGGACAGGGGGCTACGAGCAGTACTTC | CASSAGTGGYEQYF
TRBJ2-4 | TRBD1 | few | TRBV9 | TGTGCCAGCAGCGTAGGGGGGACAGGGTCGACAAACATTCAGTACTTC | CASSVGGTGSTNIQYF
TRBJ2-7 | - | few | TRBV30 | TGTGCCTGGAAACCCAAGTACAACTACGAGCAGTACTTC | CAWKPKYNYEQYF
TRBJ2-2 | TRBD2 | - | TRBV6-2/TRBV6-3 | TGTGCCAGCAGCCTCCTGCGGGGGGTTGGTAACGGGGAGCTGTTTTTT | CASSLLRGVGNGELFF
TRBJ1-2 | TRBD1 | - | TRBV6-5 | TGTGCCAGCAGCCCTATGGACAGGGGGTTCAGTGATGGCTACACCTTC | CASSPMDRGFSDGYTF
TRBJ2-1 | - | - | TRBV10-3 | TGTGCCATCAGGGGGGACACTTTCTCCTACAATGAGCAGTTCTTC | CAIRGDTFSYNEQFF
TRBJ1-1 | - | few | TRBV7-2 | TGTGCCAGCAGATCAACAGGGTGGCAGACTGAAGCTTTCTTT | CASRSTGWQTEAFF
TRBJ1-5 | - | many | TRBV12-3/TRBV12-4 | TGTGCCAGCGCCAGTGCGAGCAATCAGCCCCAGCATTTT | CASASASNQPQHF